This T cell receptor (beta chain) was found in a study of cytomegalovirus exposure and HLA in healthy donors. Study outcomes and limitations: A later analysis, which compared TCR beta chains of equal frequency, found the HLA-associated ones more clonally expanded. It has been reported that TCR beta sequences accurately predicted the HLA-A and HLA-B alleles of most subjects. What was likely a sequencing artifact was a cluster of highly shared sequence variants.

In regard to this clone: Its specificity is unknown.

The PCR had 60 Vbeta and 13 Jbeta primers. The assay was immunoSEQ multiplex PCR, and TCRdb's table has in-frame clones only and misses some. Of some 60,000 clones listed, about 80% were seen once; the top ten hold about 4%. Germline V gene sequence: CDR1 SGHRS, CDR2 YFSETQ. The ends were cut back, 0 bases at V and 4 bases at J, with 8 bases in the middle. The CDR3 has 13 residues. The clonotype comes from a woman in her 40s in good health and CMV-seronegative. The J gene is TRBJ2-7, the V gene TRBV5-1, with D possibly TRBD1 on 6 matching bases. The specimen sequenced was PBMCs. CDR3 in amino acids: CASSLGTEYEQYF. CDR3 sequence (DNA): TGCGCCAGCAGCTTGGGGACAGAGTACGAGCAGTACTTC.